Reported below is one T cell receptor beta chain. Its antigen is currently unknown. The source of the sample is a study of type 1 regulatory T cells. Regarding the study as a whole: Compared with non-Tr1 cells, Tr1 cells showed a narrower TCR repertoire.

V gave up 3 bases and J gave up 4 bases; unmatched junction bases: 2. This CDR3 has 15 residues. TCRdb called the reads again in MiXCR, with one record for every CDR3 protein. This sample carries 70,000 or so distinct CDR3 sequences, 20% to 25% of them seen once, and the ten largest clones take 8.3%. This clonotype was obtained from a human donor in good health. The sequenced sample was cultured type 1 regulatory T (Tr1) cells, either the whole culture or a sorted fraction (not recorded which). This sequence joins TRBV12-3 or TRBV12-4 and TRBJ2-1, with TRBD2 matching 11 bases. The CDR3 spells CASSLGLAVYNEQFF. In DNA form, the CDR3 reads TGTGCCAGCAGTTTGGGACTAGCGGTGTACAATGAGCAGTTCTTC.